These 7 T cell receptor beta chains came from one sample sequenced in a study of vaccination effects on CD4 cells after COVID-19. Profiled with immunoSEQ multiplex PCR; TCRdb holds only in-frame clones, not every one. The sample comprises tens of thousands of clones, about 86% of which are singletons, and 1.2% rests with the top ten. Expansion of antigen-specific CD4+ T cells with viral peptide pools was carried out by the ViraFEST assay before sequencing. CD4+ T cell isolation took place after about nine days of culture. Participants were given two doses of BNT162b2 or mRNA-1273 vaccine. Which antigens these TCRs recognize remains unknown. The sample consisted of CD4+ T cells from PBMCs cultured with HCoV-229E spike peptides, taken after COVID-19 vaccination. All receptors come from a human donor who received a COVID-19 vaccine.

The rearrangement uses TRBV2 and TRBJ1-5; a possible D gene is TRBD1 (6 bases). Germline CDR1 SNHLY, CDR2 FYNNEI. Trimming removed 6 bases from V and 6 bases from J, with 15 bases in between. The length of the CDR3 is 14 residues. CDR3 amino acids: CASRIQTGGQPQHF. CDR3 nucleotides: TGTGCCAGCAGGATCCAGACAGGCGGTCAGCCCCAGCATTTT.

The rearrangement uses TRBV7-3 and TRBJ2-1; D is ambiguous. Per the germline V gene, CDR1 is SGHTA and CDR2 is FQGTGA. V was pared by 2 bases and J by 9 bases, with 14 bases between. The CDR3 covers 14 residues. The CDR3 is CASSLLPTLGEQFF. In DNA form, the CDR3 reads TGTGCCAGCAGCTTATTACCCACCCTCGGTGAGCAGTTCTTC.

V and J are TRBV4-1 and TRBJ1-5, with TRBD1 matching 9 bases. With 1 base clipped from V and 7 bases from J, the junction kept 11 bases outside the gene matches. Germline V gives CDR1 MGHRA, CDR2 YSYEKL. CDR3 size: 17 residues. CDR3 protein: CASSQGTGATFAQPQHF. The CDR3 region has the DNA TGCGCCAGCAGCCAAGGGACAGGGGCGACTTTCGCCCAGCCCCAGCATTTT.

The V and J genes are TRBV5-1 and TRBJ2-2; unclear D gene. Germline CDR1 SGHRS, CDR2 YFSETQ. The V end was cut by 4 bases, the J end by 4 bases, with 11 bases between. This CDR3 region has 14 residues. CDR3 amino acids: CASSEPVGTGELFF. The CDR3 region has the DNA TGCGCCAGCAGCGAGCCGGTGGGCACCGGGGAGCTGTTTTTT.

The CDR3 DNA sequence: TGTGCCAGTAGTAGGGCAGGAGATAGGGATACGCAGTATTTT. It codes for CASSRAGDRDTQYF. The chain carries TRBV19 and TRBJ2-3, with D hard to call. CDR3 size: 14 residues. The V end lost 4 bases, the J end lost 6 bases, and 14 bases lay between the germline ends. Per germline, CDR1 LNHDA and CDR2 SQIVND (reference sequence).

The chain carries TRBV6-2 or TRBV6-3 and TRBJ1-5, with TRBD1 as a possible D gene (6 bases). CDR1 and CDR2 from the germline V gene are MNHEY and SVGEGT. CDR3 length: 14 amino acids. V was cut by 5 bases and J by 0 bases, with 8 bases left in between. CDR3 protein: CASSVGGSNQPQHF. DNA for the CDR3: TGTGCCAGCAGTGTAGGGGGTAGCAATCAGCCCCAGCATTTT.

The V call is TRBV10-1, the J call TRBJ2-2; TRBD1 might be the D (7 bases). The V end was cut by 3 bases, the J end by 3 bases, with 14 bases between. CDR1 and CDR2 from the germline V gene are WNHNN and SYGVQD (reference sequence). The CDR3 runs 16 residues. CDR3 bases: TGCGCCAGCAGTGAAGGAGGGACAGAGTACACCGGGGAGCTGTTTTTT. Residues: CASSEGGTEYTGELFF.